This T cell receptor beta chain was obtained from a study of blood T cell repertoires in COVID-19. About the research overall: T cells, B-cell-depleted T cells, or PBMCs supplied cDNA or gDNA.

J lost 7 bases, V lost 5 bases, and 6 bases had no gene match. The CDR3 covers 14 residues. Per the germline V gene, CDR1 is MNHEY and CDR2 is SVGAGI. In the original processing: Estimated nucleated cell counts came from reference gene primer amplification. Assay used: immunoSEQ multiplex PCR; TCRdb lists only in-frame clones, some missing. V and J calls and clone size come straight from that table; D and trimming were deduced from the DNA. This table has approximately 100,000 clones, roughly 90% appearing once. This chain links TRBV6-5 with TRBJ2-2; 8 bases map to TRBD2. The receptor comes from a woman aged 60 to 75 with acute or convalescent COVID-19. The material sequenced was peripheral blood. The CDR3 protein is CASSSGSGHGELFF. The CDR3, as DNA: TGTGCCAGCAGTAGCGGGAGCGGGCACGGGGAGCTGTTTTTT.